One sample yielded the 31 T cell receptor beta chains listed below, sequenced in a study of control samples from healthy donors and cancer patients. This table comes from immunoSEQ multiplex PCR, and its TCRdb copy is limited to in-frame clones, with some not included. The sample lists about 50,000 clones, over 85% occurring once. The source material was PBMCs. The receptors were sampled from a young man with colorectal cancer.

This chain uses TRBV5-1 with TRBJ2-6; D is undetermined. The CDR3 runs 15 residues. Germline V CDR1 and CDR2: SGHRS, YFSETQ. The V end lost 4 bases, the J end lost 0 bases, and 8 bases lay between the germline ends. CDR3 sequence: CASSPVSSGANVLTF. CDR3 DNA: TGCGCCAGCAGCCCAGTGAGCTCTGGGGCCAACGTCCTGACTTTC.

J is TRBJ1-1 and V is TRBV18; TRBD1 is a possible D gene (6 bases). V was clipped by 6 bases and J by 2 bases, with 10 bases between them. There are 13 residues in the CDR3. The germline gives CDR1 KGHSH, CDR2 LQKENI. CDR3: CASSWGQNTEAFF. The CDR3 DNA reads TGTGCCAGCTCCTGGGGACAAAACACTGAAGCTTTCTTT.

V gene TRBV20-1 combines with J gene TRBJ2-1; the D gene is possibly TRBD1 (6 bases). Trimming removed 4 bases from V and 13 bases from J, with 14 bases in between. The CDR3 runs to 11 residues. From germline, CDR1 is DFQATT and CDR2 SNEGSKA (reference sequence). In DNA form, the CDR3 reads TGCAGTGCTACCCAGGGGAATTACCAGTTCTTC. The encoded protein is CSATQGNYQFF.

The rearrangement joins TRBV6-4 to TRBJ2-2; tentative D call: TRBD1 (5 bases). This CDR3 spans 15 amino acids. Germline-derived CDR1 and CDR2 are MRHNA and SNTAGT. Trimming removed 7 bases at V and 4 bases at J, with 16 bases between. The CDR3 sequence is CASTPSGQVTGELFF. DNA of the CDR3: TGTGCCAGCACCCCTTCAGGGCAGGTCACCGGGGAGCTGTTTTTT.

The chain joins TRBV4-3 to TRBJ1-1; D is unresolved. CDR3 length equals 15 residues. CDR1 is LGHNA and CDR2 is YSLEER in the germline V gene. V lost 1 base and J lost 1, with 10 bases in between. CDR3 region: CASSQASRGNTEAFF. In DNA, the CDR3 is TGCGCCAGCAGCCAAGCATCTCGGGGGAACACTGAAGCTTTCTTT.

This sequence joins TRBV6-6 and TRBJ1-6; TRBD1 is a possible D gene (6 bases). CDR3 size: 13 residues. V was shortened by 2 bases and J by 7 bases, with 6 bases between the two germline ends. Looked up from germline, CDR1 is MNHNY and CDR2 is SVGAGI (reference sequence). CDR3 amino acids: CASSYRGNSPLHF. The CDR3 bases are TGTGCCAGCAGTTACAGGGGGAATTCACCCCTCCACTTT.

The V gene is TRBV10-3, the J gene TRBJ2-1, with D unresolved. Germline V lookup: CDR1 ENHRY, CDR2 SYGVKD. With 6 bases removed from V and 7 bases from J, the gap between germline ends came to 10 bases. The CDR3 runs to 12 residues. This CDR3 reads CAIRQLGNEQFF. Here the CDR3 DNA reads TGTGCCATCAGGCAGTTGGGGAATGAGCAGTTCTTC.

This clone appeared a single time. The V and J genes are TRBV6-5 and TRBJ1-1, with D hard to call. This CDR3 contains 15 residues. The germline CDR1 and CDR2 sequences are MNHEY and SVGAGI. V lost 6 bases and J 0 bases, leaving 14 bases between the germline ends. The DNA of the CDR3 is TGTGCCAGCAGCCGGACCTACCCGATGAACACTGAAGCTTTCTTT. It encodes CASSRTYPMNTEAFF.

This chain connects TRBV11-2 to TRBJ2-2, with D perhaps matching TRBD1 (6 bases). Germline V gene lookup returns CDR1 SGHAT and CDR2 FQNNGV. Trimming pared 3 bases from V and 1 base from J, leaving 15 bases between. The CDR3 covers 17 residues. CDR3 loop: CASSFPGQSMNTGELFF. The CDR3 DNA reads TGTGCCAGCAGCTTTCCGGGACAATCTATGAACACCGGGGAGCTGTTTTTT. Based on the CDR3 plus reference TRBV11-2 and TRBJ2-2, the full variable domain is EAGVAQSPRYKIIEKRQSVAFWCNPISGHATLYWYQQILGQGPKLLIQFQNNGVVDDSQLPKDRFSAERLKGVDSTLKIQPAKLEDSAVYLCASSFPGQSMNTGELFFGEGSRLTVL.

The chain couples TRBV6-2 or TRBV6-3 to TRBJ2-1; tentative D call: TRBD2 (5 bases). Between the trimmed V and J ends, which lost 4 bases and 8 bases, there was a span of 18 bases. In germline, CDR1 is MNHEY, CDR2 SVGEGT. The CDR3 sequence is 15 residues long. This CDR3 is CASSLSSGAADEQFF. Written as DNA, the CDR3 is TGTGCCAGCAGTTTATCCAGCGGTGCGGCGGATGAGCAGTTCTTC.

The rearrangement joins TRBV4-1 to TRBJ2-3; TRBD1 matches at 10 bases. Germline V gene sequence: CDR1 MGHRA, CDR2 YSYEKL. The trim removed 3 bases at V and 2 bases at J, leaving 8 bases unmatched. The CDR3 has 17 residues. The CDR3 reads CASSHRRQGASTDTQYF. The CDR3, as DNA: TGCGCCAGCAGCCACCGCCGACAGGGGGCTTCCACAGATACGCAGTATTTT.

This chain uses TRBV5-1 with TRBJ2-1, with 12 bases fitting TRBD1. The germline gives CDR1 SGHRS, CDR2 YFSETQ. V was pared by 4 bases and J by 8 bases, with 4 bases of the junction left unmatched. The CDR3 runs to 14 residues. CDR3 protein: CASSRDRGRDEQFF. DNA for the CDR3: TGCGCCAGCAGCCGGGACAGGGGGCGCGATGAGCAGTTCTTC.

The rearrangement links TRBV24-1 to TRBJ1-3, with D possibly TRBD1 on 6 matching bases. CDR3 length equals 16 residues. V was clipped by 6 bases and J by 0 bases, with 14 bases between them. The V gene's germline CDR1 is KGHDR and CDR2 SFDVKD. The CDR3 loop is CATSNTQGGSGNTIYF. The DNA for the CDR3 is TGTGCCACCAGTAACACCCAAGGGGGCTCTGGAAACACCATATATTTT.

This chain links TRBV4-3 with TRBJ1-4, with D tentatively TRBD1 (5 bases). The CDR3 length is 14 residues. Germline V gives CDR1 LGHNA, CDR2 YSLEER. Between the trimmed V and J ends, which lost 1 base and 8 bases, there was a span of 11 bases. CDR3 bases: TGCGCCAGCAGCCAAGGGATAAGGGGAGAAAAACTGTTTTTT. Its protein is CASSQGIRGEKLFF.

This CDR3 reads CASSFHGQSSTDTQYF. The CDR3 nucleotides are TGTGCCAGCAGCTTCCACGGACAATCTAGCACAGATACGCAGTATTTT. V and J are TRBV7-2 and TRBJ2-3, with TRBD1 as a possible D gene (5 bases). CDR3 length: 16 amino acids. V dropped 3 bases and J dropped 0 bases, with 13 bases sitting between them. Germline CDR1 reads SGHTA; CDR2 reads FQGNSA.

V is TRBV19 and J is TRBJ2-2; D remains unclear. The CDR3 loop spans 14 amino acids. The V end was cut by 3 bases, the J end by 4 bases, with 9 bases between. Germline CDR1 reads LNHDA; CDR2 reads SQIVND (reference sequence). The CDR3 loop reads CASSIWRITGELFF. The CDR3 DNA reads as TGTGCCAGTAGTATCTGGAGAATCACCGGGGAGCTGTTTTTT.

The chain has TRBV6-6 and TRBJ2-2; no reliable D call. Germline loops: CDR1 MNHNY, CDR2 SVGAGI (reference sequence). This CDR3 region has 12 residues. Trimming removed 5 bases at V and 6 bases at J, with 7 bases between. The CDR3 nucleotides are TGTGCCAGCAGTGGGTGGGCCGGGGAGCTGTTTTTT. This encodes CASSGWAGELFF.

The gene calls are TRBV19 and TRBJ2-1; D could derive from TRBD1 or TRBD2 (6 bases each). In germline, CDR1 is LNHDA, CDR2 SQIVND (reference sequence). The CDR3 covers 14 residues. Trimming cost V 3 bases and J 6 bases, with 12 bases left between them. CDR3 DNA sequence: TGTGCCAGTAGTATCCGAAAGGGGGGCAATGAGCAGTTCTTC. This codes for CASSIRKGGNEQFF. Supplemented by reference TRBV19 and TRBJ2-1, the full variable domain reads DGGITQSPKYLFRKEGQNVTLSCEQNLNHDAMYWYRQDPGQGLRLIYYSQIVNDFQKGDIAEGYSVSREKKESFPLTVTSAQKNPTAFYLCASSIRKGGNEQFFGPGTRLTVL.

The chain links TRBV29-1 to TRBJ2-7; perhaps TRBD2 as D (7 bases). This CDR3 comprises 11 residues. Trimming pared 5 bases from V and 7 bases from J, leaving 12 bases between. CDR1 and CDR2 from the germline V gene are SQVTM and ANQGSEA. CDR3 DNA sequence: TGCAGCGTTCGGGGGGCTGGGGAGCAGTACTTC. Translation gives CSVRGAGEQYF.

This clone was seen a single time. V and J are TRBV9 and TRBJ2-1, with 8 nucleotides matching TRBD2. The CDR3 spans 17 residues. V gave up 4 bases and J gave up 2 bases; unmatched junction bases: 11. Germline V gene lookup returns CDR1 SGDLS and CDR2 YYNGEE. This CDR3 is CASSPKTQLAAYNEQFF. CDR3 nucleotide sequence: TGTGCCAGCAGCCCGAAAACCCAACTAGCGGCCTACAATGAGCAGTTCTTC.

This chain uses TRBV7-9 with TRBJ1-2; unclear D gene. The CDR3 consists of 15 residues. Germline V gives CDR1 SEHNR, CDR2 FQNEAQ (reference sequence). The V and J ends lost 5 bases and 4 bases respectively, with 17 bases between them. The DNA for the CDR3 is TGTGCCAGCAGCCCCAGTGAAGGGCAGGTCTATGGCTACACCTTC. This translates into CASSPSEGQVYGYTF.

CDR3 amino acids: CASSQRGSSAAGFGETQYF. CDR3 bases: TGTGCCAGCAGCCAACGGGGAAGCTCCGCGGCGGGGTTTGGAGAGACCCAGTACTTC. The chain recombines TRBV3-1 (or the pseudogene TRBV3-2) with TRBJ2-5; D may be TRBD2 (6 bases). The CDR3 totals 19 residues. From germline, CDR1 is LGHDT and CDR2 YNNKEL (reference sequence). The germline V and J ends were trimmed by 2 bases and 4 bases, with 26 bases remaining between them.

V gene TRBV4-1 combines with J gene TRBJ2-4; D might be TRBD1 (6 bases). In germline, CDR1 is MGHRA, CDR2 YSYEKL. This CDR3 is built from 15 residues. The ends were cut back, 0 bases at V and 7 bases at J, with 13 bases in the middle. CDR3 DNA: TGCGCCAGCAGCCAAGAGGGGGCCTGGGGGAACATTCAGTACTTC. Translating gives CASSQEGAWGNIQYF.

The rearrangement uses TRBV5-1 and TRBJ2-3; D possibly corresponds to TRBD1 (6 bases). Germline V gene data show CDR1 as SGHRS and CDR2 as YFSETQ. The CDR3 loop spans 14 amino acids. Trimming removed 4 bases at V and 2 bases at J, with 11 bases between. The CDR3 spells CASSRTESTDTQYF. The DNA of the CDR3 is TGCGCCAGCAGCCGGACAGAATCCACAGATACGCAGTATTTT.

V is TRBV7-2 and J is TRBJ1-2; D call uncertain. V was pared by 3 bases and J by 1 base, with 9 bases between. Per germline, CDR1 SGHTA and CDR2 FQGNSA. The CDR3 runs 14 residues. The CDR3 DNA follows: TGTGCCAGCAGCTTCGCGAGTCTTAACTATGGCTACACCTTC. It codes for CASSFASLNYGYTF.

V usage is TRBV4-1 and J usage is TRBJ1-4; 7 nucleotides agree with TRBD1. This CDR3 region has 15 residues. V trimming: 3 bases; J trimming: 5 bases; junction bases outside the gene matches: 6. The germline gives CDR1 MGHRA, CDR2 YSYEKL. This CDR3 is CASSHLQGRNEKLFF. The CDR3 nucleotides are TGCGCCAGCAGCCATTTACAGGGGAGGAATGAAAAACTGTTTTTT.

This clone was observed a few times. The V and J genes are TRBV6-5 and TRBJ1-6, with D hard to call. The ends were cut back, 6 bases at V and 0 bases at J, with 9 bases in the middle. Looked up from germline, CDR1 is MNHEY and CDR2 is SVGAGI. The CDR3 is made up of 15 amino acids. The CDR3 spells CASRDRSSYNSPLHF. In DNA, the CDR3 is TGTGCCAGCAGAGACCGGAGCTCCTATAATTCACCCCTCCACTTT.

This rearrangement joins TRBV6-5 to TRBJ2-3, with D perhaps matching TRBD2 (6 bases). The germline V gene has CDR1 MNHEY and CDR2 SVGAGI. Trimming took 6 bases from V and 7 from J, leaving 20 bases between them. The CDR3 length is 15 residues. The CDR3 coding sequence is TGTGCCAGCAGCGCGGGGACGCTCGGCAGACATACGCAGTATTTT. It specifies CASSAGTLGRHTQYF.

V gene TRBV25-1 combines with J gene TRBJ2-7, with D uncertain. V gave up 11 bases and J gave up 3 bases, with 14 bases separating them. The CDR3 extends over 12 amino acids. Germline V gene lookup returns CDR1 MGHDK and CDR2 SYGVNS. The CDR3 region has the DNA TGTGCCTGTGGACCCATGGGCTACGAGCAGTACTTC. Translating it yields CACGPMGYEQYF.

The V and J genes are TRBV2 and TRBJ2-2, with 8 bases that match TRBD1. V lost 3 bases, J lost 7 bases, and 4 bases stayed unmatched. Germline CDR1 is SNHLY and CDR2 is FYNNEI. The length of the CDR3 is 14 residues. The DNA for the CDR3 is TGTGCCAGCAGTGAGGGACAGGAGAGCGGGGAGCTGTTTTTT. This gives the protein CASSEGQESGELFF.

This clone has a single count. This rearrangement joins TRBV11-2 to TRBJ2-1, with a weak D call TRBD1 (6 bases). With 3 bases removed from V and 6 bases from J, the gap between germline ends came to 21 bases. The CDR3 totals 17 residues. Germline-derived CDR1 and CDR2 are SGHAT and FQNNGV. The CDR3 DNA reads TGTGCCAGCAGCTTCTTTACCTGGGACAAAATGGCCAATGAGCAGTTCTTC. Amino acids: CASSFFTWDKMANEQFF.